Listed here are 26 T cell receptor beta chains from one sample, sequenced in a study of cytomegalovirus exposure and HLA in healthy donors. Primers included in the PCR were 60 Vbeta and 13 Jbeta primers. The table came from immunoSEQ multiplex PCR; TCRdb's copy has only in-frame clones and leaves some out. Of about 200,000 clones detected, about 13% appear once; the ten largest clones hold approximately 8.4%. The specimen sequenced was PBMCs. The source of these receptors is a man aged 50-59 years in good health and CMV-seropositive.

The chain carries TRBV5-1 and TRBJ2-2; 8 bases are a match to TRBD1. J gave up 6 bases and V 0 bases, and 7 bases lay outside the gene matches. The CDR3 length is 16 residues. Per the germline V gene, CDR1 is SGHRS and CDR2 is YFSETQ. CDR3 nucleotide sequence: TGCGCCAGCAGCTTGGGGCCAGGGGGCATAGCCGGGGAGCTGTTTTTT. Its protein is CASSLGPGGIAGELFF.

This chain uses TRBV10-3 with TRBJ1-5, with 10 bases aligning to TRBD1. The V and J ends lost 2 bases and 2 bases, in that order; junction bases with no gene match: 3. CDR3 length: 16 amino acids. Germline CDR1 and CDR2: ENHRY and SYGVKD. The CDR3 loop reads CAISETGTGGNQPQHF. CDR3 nucleotides: TGTGCCATCAGTGAGACCGGGACAGGGGGCAATCAGCCCCAGCATTTT.

This clone has just a few counts. The DNA for the CDR3 is TGTGCCAGCAGTACTGACAGGGGGCCAGAGACCCAGTACTTC. Its protein is CASSTDRGPETQYF. The J gene is TRBJ2-5, the V gene TRBV7-2; 10 positions agree with TRBD1. The CDR3 extends over 14 amino acids. V was clipped by 6 bases and J by 4 bases; unmatched bases: 5. Germline loops: CDR1 SGHTA, CDR2 FQGNSA.

This chain uses TRBV6-5 with TRBJ1-2, with 7 bases aligning to TRBD1. The CDR3 contains 14 residues. Germline CDR1 reads MNHEY; CDR2 reads SVGAGI. Trimming took 6 bases from V and 2 from J; bases not matched to a gene: 6. The CDR3 DNA sequence: TGTGCCAGCAGCATATTACAGGGGAACTATGGCTACACCTTC. This codes for CASSILQGNYGYTF.

This clone has just a few counts. The chain couples TRBV11-3 to TRBJ1-6; possible D gene TRBD1, 5 bases. The V and J ends lost 5 bases and 10 bases respectively, with 18 bases between them. Germline V gene data show CDR1 as SGHNT and CDR2 as YENEEA. The CDR3 spans 15 residues. Written as DNA, the CDR3 is TGTGCCAGCAGCCCCATTTGGGGCAGCTCCTCACCCCTCCACTTT. Translating gives CASSPIWGSSSPLHF. The variable domain in full, completed from reference TRBV11-3 and TRBJ1-6, reads EAGVVQSPRYKIIEKKQPVAFWCNPISGHNTLYWYLQNLGQGPELLIRYENEEAVDDSQLPKDRFSAERLKGVDSTLKIQPAELGDSAVYLCASSPIWGSSSPLHFGNGTRLTVT.

The CDR3 reads CASHRVGTGELFF. The CDR3 DNA is TGTGCCAGTCACAGGGTTGGGACCGGGGAGCTGTTTTTT. The chain couples TRBV19 to TRBJ2-2; tentative D call: TRBD1 (6 bases). Trimming took off 8 bases at V and 5 bases at J, with 12 bases between the two ends. Looked up from germline, CDR1 is LNHDA and CDR2 is SQIVND (reference sequence). There are 13 residues in the CDR3. The full variable domain, with the rest looked up from reference TRBV19 and TRBJ2-2, is DGGITQSPKYLFRKEGQNVTLSCEQNLNHDAMYWYRQDPGQGLRLIYYSQIVNDFQKGDIAEGYSVSREKKESFPLTVTSAQKNPTAFYLCASHRVGTGELFFGEGSRLTVL.

This clone has only a few counts. V gene TRBV5-1 combines with J gene TRBJ2-1, with 10 bases identical to TRBD1. CDR3 length equals 14 residues. CDR1 and CDR2 from the germline V gene are SGHRS and YFSETQ. V lost 6 bases to trimming and J lost 4 bases; unmatched junction nucleotides: 4. The DNA for the CDR3 is TGCGCCAGCACTAGGGACAGGGGATACAATGAGCAGTTCTTC. This gives the protein CASTRDRGYNEQFF.

There are a few counts of this clone. The chain joins TRBV6-1 to TRBJ1-2; D possibly corresponds to TRBD1 (6 bases). Trimming left V 6 bases short and J 8 bases short, with 19 bases between. The CDR3 sequence is 14 residues long. Per germline, CDR1 MNHNS and CDR2 SASEGT. CDR3 residues: CASSGAQGLGGYTF. The CDR3 region has the DNA TGTGCCAGCAGCGGGGCACAGGGCCTAGGGGGCTACACCTTC.

The J gene is TRBJ1-2, the V gene TRBV4-1; possibly TRBD1 for D (5 bases). The germline gives CDR1 MGHRA, CDR2 YSYEKL. The CDR3 has 13 residues. V shed 4 bases and J shed 6 bases, with 12 bases lying between them. The CDR3 DNA sequence: TGCGCCAGCAGCCTCCCCCGGGGGGATGGCTACACCTTC. Translated: CASSLPRGDGYTF.

This rearrangement joins TRBV7-2 to TRBJ2-7; a possible D gene is TRBD2 (6 bases). The CDR3 covers 15 residues. Trimming took off 5 bases at V and 2 bases at J, with 16 bases between the two ends. Germline-derived CDR1 and CDR2 are SGHTA and FQGNSA. DNA of the CDR3: TGTGCCAGCAGCCCCCAGGCTAGCGATACCTACGAGCAGTACTTC. Residues: CASSPQASDTYEQYF.

The CDR3 loop is CASSQGQGSSPLHF. CDR3 in DNA: TGCGCCAGCAGCCAAGGGCAGGGAAGTTCACCCCTCCACTTT. The gene calls are TRBV4-3 and TRBJ1-6; perhaps TRBD1 as D (5 bases). This CDR3 has 14 amino acids. Deletions cut 1 base from V and 9 bases from J, with 10 bases between. CDR1 is LGHNA and CDR2 is YSLEER in the germline V gene.

The chain recombines TRBV10-3 with TRBJ1-3, with a possible D match to TRBD1 (6 bases). V was trimmed by 1 base and J by 0 bases, leaving 13 bases between them. CDR1 is ENHRY, CDR2 SYGVKD, per germline. The CDR3 is 17 amino acids. The CDR3 region has the DNA TGTGCCATCAGTGAGTGGTCAGGGGTACACTCTGGAAACACCATATATTTT. Its translation: CAISEWSGVHSGNTIYF.

This clone was observed a handful of times. The CDR3 sequence: CASSYSEGYEQYV. Written as DNA, the CDR3 is TGTGCCAGCAGTTACTCGGAGGGCTACGAGCAGTACGTC. This chain uses TRBV6-5 with TRBJ2-7; D is perhaps TRBD2 (6 bases). Trimming pared 0 bases from V and 3 bases from J, leaving 6 bases between. The germline V gene encodes CDR1 MNHEY and CDR2 SVGAGI. This CDR3 region has 13 residues.

V is TRBV19 and J is TRBJ1-2; TRBD1 agrees at 7 bases. CDR3 length: 16 residues. Germline CDR1 reads LNHDA; CDR2 reads SQIVND (reference sequence). V lost 2 bases and J lost 2; bases outside the gene matches: 8. CDR3 sequence (DNA): TGTGCCAGTAGTATACCCTGGACAGGAGAAAACTATGGCTACACCTTC. Protein product: CASSIPWTGENYGYTF.

V is TRBV27 and J is TRBJ2-1; 9 nucleotides align to TRBD1. This CDR3 spans 17 amino acids. The germline V gene encodes CDR1 MNHEY and CDR2 SMNVEV (reference sequence). V dropped 7 bases and J dropped 5; count of bases not matched to a gene: 15. CDR3 DNA: TGTGCCAGCACCCTCCTAGGATCCGGGACAGGGCACAATGAGCAGTTCTTC. Translation: CASTLLGSGTGHNEQFF.

The CDR3, as DNA: TGTGCCAGCAGCCGCAAAGCGGGGCCCTCCTACGAGCAGTACTTC. The encoded protein is CASSRKAGPSYEQYF. The chain uses TRBV14 and TRBJ2-7; TRBD2 matches at 7 bases. CDR3 size: 15 residues. CDR1 is SGHDN and CDR2 is FVKESK in the germline V gene. V shed 4 bases and J 0 bases; nucleotides not matched to a gene: 6.

The J gene is TRBJ1-2, the V gene TRBV27; TRBD1 agrees at 8 bases. J lost 4 bases, V lost 5 bases, and 6 bases had no gene match. CDR1 and CDR2 from the germline V gene are MNHEY and SMNVEV (reference sequence). This CDR3 has 14 residues. The CDR3 is CASSPGTGPYGYTF. Here the CDR3 DNA reads TGTGCCAGCAGTCCAGGGACAGGCCCCTATGGCTACACCTTC.

In its sample, this clone was seen a few times. The sample carries other DNA sequences with the same CDR3. This chain uses TRBV6-1 with TRBJ2-7; D remains ambiguous. This CDR3 has 12 amino acids. V was trimmed by 2 bases and J by 3 bases, leaving 5 bases between them. Germline V lookup: CDR1 MNHNS, CDR2 SASEGT. The CDR3 DNA sequence: TGTGCCAGCAGTGAAATAGACTACGAGCAGTACTTC. This sequence encodes CASSEIDYEQYF.

J is TRBJ2-5 and V is TRBV18; 10 positions match TRBD1. The V segment lost 5 bases and the J segment 5 bases; nucleotides outside the gene matches: 11. Germline CDR1 KGHSH, CDR2 LQKENI. The CDR3 contains 16 residues. In DNA form, the CDR3 reads TGTGCCAGCTCATCAAGGGGGACAGGGGTTAAGGAGACCCAGTACTTC. Amino acid sequence: CASSSRGTGVKETQYF.

This clone was observed a few times. The V gene is TRBV30, the J gene TRBJ1-6; 7 bases are shared with TRBD1. Trimming cost V 7 bases and J 7 bases; bases outside gene matches: 4. Germline CDR1 is GTSNPN and CDR2 is SVGIG (reference sequence). The CDR3 is 12 residues long. The CDR3, as DNA: TGTGCCTCGACAGGGACAAATTCACCCCTCCACTTT. It is translated as CASTGTNSPLHF.

The J gene is TRBJ2-5, the V gene TRBV11-2; 7 bases map to TRBD2. The junction had 8 bases not matched to a gene; V was cut back by 5 bases and J by 5 bases. Germline assignment: CDR1 SGHAT and CDR2 FQNNGV. CDR3 size: 14 residues. CDR3 amino acids: CASSLQGEGETQYF. Written as DNA, the CDR3 is TGTGCCAGCAGCCTGCAAGGGGAGGGGGAGACCCAGTACTTC.

The chain combines TRBV15 with TRBJ2-1, with TRBD2 as a possible D gene (6 bases). The V gene lost 8 bases and the J gene lost 4 bases, with 9 bases spanning the gap. The CDR3 totals 12 residues. The germline V gene encodes CDR1 LNHNV and CDR2 YYDKDF (reference sequence). CDR3 sequence reads: CATGGVYNEQFF. The CDR3 nucleotides are TGTGCCACCGGCGGGGTTTACAATGAGCAGTTCTTC.

This rearrangement joins TRBV5-5 to TRBJ2-3; 8 bases map to TRBD2. The CDR3 has 14 residues. Germline-derived CDR1 and CDR2 are SGHKS and YYEKEE (reference sequence). V shed 4 bases and J 1 base; nucleotides not matched to a gene: 2. The CDR3 is CASSILAGTDTQYF. CDR3 nucleotides: TGTGCCAGCAGCATACTAGCGGGCACAGATACGCAGTATTTT.

This rearrangement joins TRBV30 to TRBJ2-7; TRBD1 agrees at 9 bases. CDR3 length: 13 amino acids. V shed 5 bases, J shed 3 bases, and the junction held 5 bases outside the gene matches. From germline, CDR1 is GTSNPN and CDR2 SVGIG (reference sequence). Written as DNA, the CDR3 is TGTGCCTGGGCCGGGACAGGGTTCTACGAGCAGTACTTC. Residues: CAWAGTGFYEQYF.

Only a few counts were recorded for this clone. The J gene is TRBJ1-2, the V gene TRBV14; D unclear. V lost 0 bases and J lost 12, with 14 bases in between. There are 13 residues in the CDR3. The germline gives CDR1 SGHDN, CDR2 FVKESK. The chain's CDR3 is CASSQDLNSPHTF. The CDR3 bases are TGTGCCAGCAGCCAAGATCTAAACAGTCCTCACACCTTC.

This clone was detected only a few times. The chain combines TRBV5-1 with TRBJ1-1, with 7 bases aligning to TRBD1. The V segment lost 4 bases and the J segment 0 bases; nucleotides outside the gene matches: 3. Germline-derived CDR1 and CDR2 are SGHRS and YFSETQ. The CDR3 loop spans 14 amino acids. In nucleotides, the CDR3 is TGCGCCAGCAGCAGGGACAGCATGAACACTGAAGCTTTCTTT. Its translation: CASSRDSMNTEAFF.